The 26 T cell receptor beta chains presented below share a single source sample, sequenced in a study of T cells in localized non-small cell lung cancer. Using immunoSEQ multiplex PCR, the repertoire was profiled, and TCRdb retains in-frame clones only, with some absent. The data show approximately 28,000 clones, with about four fifths seen just once and roughly 5.7% held by the top ten. The sequencing here drew on peripheral blood mononuclear cells, taken before any cancer treatment. Source of these receptors: a man between 40 and 69 years old with stage III lung adenocarcinoma.

The gene calls are TRBV2 and TRBJ1-5; D may be TRBD1 (6 bases). V was trimmed by 4 bases and J by 3 bases, leaving 10 bases between them. Germline V gives CDR1 SNHLY, CDR2 FYNNEI. The CDR3 contains 14 residues. The CDR3 coding sequence is TGTGCCAGCAGTGTTGCAGGGGACAATCAGCCCCAGCATTTT. Residues: CASSVAGDNQPQHF.

For the CDR3, the DNA is TGCAGCGCCCCGGACAGGGGGAGAGTGTACGGGAGGAATGAGCAGTTCTTC. Protein sequence: CSAPDRGRVYGRNEQFF. The chain uses TRBV29-1 and TRBJ2-1, with TRBD1 matching over 10 bases. This CDR3 has 17 residues. Germline V gene data show CDR1 as SQVTM and CDR2 as ANQGSEA. V lost 7 bases to trimming and J lost 7 bases; unmatched junction nucleotides: 19.

The chain employs TRBV28 and TRBJ2-7, with D perhaps TRBD1 (5 bases). V was pared by 3 bases and J by 5 bases, with 5 bases between. Per germline, CDR1 MDHEN and CDR2 SYDVKM. The CDR3 has 11 amino acids. The chain's CDR3 is CASSLGHEQYF. Here the CDR3 DNA reads TGTGCCAGCAGTTTGGGGCACGAGCAGTACTTC.

V gene TRBV14 combines with J gene TRBJ2-3; no clear D gene. The CDR3 totals 16 residues. Germline V gene lookup returns CDR1 SGHDN and CDR2 FVKESK. V was shortened by 0 bases and J by 0 bases, with 10 bases between the two germline ends. The CDR3 nucleotides read TGTGCCAGCAGCCAAGATTGGGGAACTAGCACAGATACGCAGTATTTT. Translation gives CASSQDWGTSTDTQYF. Combining the CDR3 with reference TRBV14 and TRBJ2-3 gives the whole variable domain EAGVTQFPSHSVIEKGQTVTLRCDPISGHDNLYWYRRVMGKEIKFLLHFVKESKQDESGMPNNRFLAERTGGTYSTLKVQPAELEDSGVYFCASSQDWGTSTDTQYFGPGTRLTVL.

This chain links TRBV5-1 with TRBJ1-1; TRBD1 matches 11 bases. CDR1 and CDR2 from the germline V gene are SGHRS and YFSETQ. V dropped 4 bases and J dropped 11; count of bases not matched to a gene: 13. The CDR3 runs to 15 residues. CDR3 region: CASSLGQGGVVTAFF. DNA of the CDR3: TGCGCCAGCAGCCTGGGACAGGGGGGCGTTGTGACCGCTTTCTTT.

This chain uses TRBV13 with TRBJ2-1; TRBD1 might be the D (6 bases). The germline CDR1 and CDR2 sequences are PRHDT and FYEKMQ (reference sequence). The germline V and J ends were trimmed by 3 bases and 2 bases, with 17 bases remaining between them. This CDR3 spans 17 amino acids. The CDR3 DNA follows: TGTGCCAGCAGCTTGGGGGCCATTAGGGACACCTACAATGAGCAGTTCTTC. As protein: CASSLGAIRDTYNEQFF.

For this clone: One end of the junction varies from germline; a read error may be responsible. The chain has TRBV29-1 and TRBJ2-4; D assignment may be TRBD1 or TRBD2 (7 bases each). Germline V lookup: CDR1 SQVTM, CDR2 ANQGSEA. The CDR3 consists of 11 residues. This CDR3 is CSVERSGTENF. In DNA form, the CDR3 reads TGCAGCGTTGAAAGAAGCGGGACAGAGAACTTC.

By its share, this clone is medium-sized. The rearrangement joins TRBV15 to TRBJ2-6; no clear D gene. The CDR3 is made up of 14 amino acids. Germline CDR1 LNHNV, CDR2 YYDKDF (reference sequence). V shed 3 bases and J shed 2 bases, with 5 bases lying between them. The CDR3 loop is CATSSSTGANVLTF. The CDR3 region has the DNA TGTGCCACCAGCAGTTCTACTGGGGCCAACGTCCTGACTTTC.

The chain recombines TRBV2 with TRBJ1-5, with 11 bases identical to TRBD1. The CDR3 is 17 amino acids. With 5 bases clipped from V and 7 bases from J, the junction kept 13 bases outside the gene matches. Germline V gives CDR1 SNHLY, CDR2 FYNNEI. Here the CDR3 reads CASSRGQGAMAGQPQHF. CDR3 coding DNA: TGTGCCAGCAGTAGAGGACAGGGGGCGATGGCAGGGCAGCCCCAGCATTTT.

This chain joins TRBV27 and TRBJ1-1; D is uncertain. The CDR3 consists of 13 residues. The V and J ends lost 2 bases and 2 bases respectively, with 6 bases between them. Germline-derived CDR1 and CDR2 are MNHEY and SMNVEV (reference sequence). The CDR3 region has the DNA TGTGCCAGCAGTTTAAAGCTAAACACTGAAGCTTTCTTT. It translates to CASSLKLNTEAFF.

The chain has TRBV30 and TRBJ2-2; TRBD2 aligns across 7 bases. V dropped 0 bases and J dropped 3; count of bases not matched to a gene: 7. The CDR3 contains 16 residues. Germline-derived CDR1 and CDR2 are GTSNPN and SVGIG (reference sequence). CDR3 amino acids: CAWSVLGTTYTGELFF. Here the CDR3 DNA reads TGTGCCTGGAGTGTACTGGGGACTACATACACCGGGGAGCTGTTTTTT.

The chain recombines TRBV11-2 with TRBJ1-5, with 7 bases that match TRBD1. The CDR3 spans 15 residues. Germline V gives CDR1 SGHAT, CDR2 FQNNGV. V lost 6 bases to trimming and J lost 0 bases; unmatched junction nucleotides: 5. CDR3 protein: CASRKTGYSNQPQHF. The CDR3 DNA reads TGTGCCAGCAGAAAGACAGGGTATAGCAATCAGCCCCAGCATTTT.

Written as DNA, the CDR3 is TGCAGCCTCACTAGCGGCCTGTACAATGAGCAGTTCTTC. Translation: CSLTSGLYNEQFF. The rearrangement links TRBV29-1 to TRBJ2-1; 8 positions match TRBD2. The CDR3 runs 13 residues. The germline CDR1 and CDR2 sequences are SQVTM and ANQGSEA. Germline trimming cut 8 bases from V and 4 bases from J; bases unmatched to any gene: 7.

The rearrangement uses TRBV27 and TRBJ1-2, with 10 bases that match TRBD1. The germline V gene has CDR1 MNHEY and CDR2 SMNVEV (reference sequence). V trimming: 2 bases; J trimming: 8 bases; junction bases outside the gene matches: 8. The CDR3 spans 15 residues. The chain's CDR3 is CASSLNRQGAGGYTF. CDR3 DNA sequence: TGTGCCAGCAGTTTAAATCGACAGGGGGCTGGAGGCTACACCTTC.

The chain has TRBV7-6 and TRBJ2-3; D uncertain. CDR1 and CDR2 from the germline V gene are SGHVS and FNYEAQ. V was pared by 3 bases and J by 0 bases, with 10 bases between. The CDR3 covers 15 residues. CDR3 protein: CASSFMGSSTDTQYF. The CDR3 coding sequence is TGTGCCAGCAGCTTTATGGGGTCTAGCACAGATACGCAGTATTTT.

J is TRBJ2-7 and V is TRBV6-4; D remains ambiguous. V shed 2 bases and J shed 8 bases, with 10 bases lying between them. The V gene's germline CDR1 is MRHNA and CDR2 SNTAGT. The CDR3 extends over 12 amino acids. The CDR3 nucleotides are TGTGCCAGCAGTGACAGCGTAGGGCAGCAGTACGTC. Protein sequence: CASSDSVGQQYV.

This chain joins TRBV28 and TRBJ2-2; D not resolved. CDR1 and CDR2 from the germline V gene are MDHEN and SYDVKM. V was trimmed by 6 bases and J by 8 bases, leaving 13 bases between them. The CDR3 has 13 amino acids. The CDR3: CASSPPNAGELFF. Written as DNA, the CDR3 is TGTGCCAGCAGCCCTCCCAATGCGGGGGAGCTGTTTTTT.

The rearrangement joins TRBV9 to TRBJ1-1; D is uncertain. The CDR3 runs 17 residues. Per germline, CDR1 SGDLS and CDR2 YYNGEE. V shed 3 bases and J shed 3 bases, with 21 bases lying between them. CDR3 sequence reads: CASSESGRPLLDTEAFF. The CDR3 DNA sequence: TGTGCCAGCAGCGAATCCGGTCGACCGCTACTGGACACTGAAGCTTTCTTT.

The genes are TRBV18 and TRBJ1-1, with D unresolved. The CDR3 contains 15 residues. V lost 6 bases and J 3 bases, leaving 17 bases between the germline ends. Germline CDR1 and CDR2: KGHSH and LQKENI. CDR3 DNA: TGTGCCAGCTCCCCTCAACCGGGTTTGGACACTGAAGCTTTCTTT. The encoded protein is CASSPQPGLDTEAFF.

The CDR3 DNA is TGCGCCAGCAGCGAAAACGGACAAGGGGGCTACGAGCAGTACTTC. Amino acids: CASSENGQGGYEQYF. V usage is TRBV5-1 and J usage is TRBJ2-7, with D perhaps matching TRBD1 (6 bases). The CDR3 sequence is 15 residues long. The V gene lost 4 bases and the J gene lost 3 bases, with 17 bases spanning the gap. The germline V gene has CDR1 SGHRS and CDR2 YFSETQ. Full variable domain (remainder filled in from reference TRBV5-1 and TRBJ2-7): KAGVTQTPRYLIKTRGQQVTLSCSPISGHRSVSWYQQTPGQGLQFLFEYFSETQRNKGNFPGRFSGRQFSNSRSEMNVSTLELGDSALYLCASSENGQGGYEQYFGPGTRLTVT.

The V gene is TRBV11-2, the J gene TRBJ1-2; the match to TRBD1 covers 9 bases. The CDR3 has 13 residues. The V segment lost 5 bases and the J segment 8 bases; nucleotides outside the gene matches: 6. Germline V gene lookup returns CDR1 SGHAT and CDR2 FQNNGV. The DNA for the CDR3 is TGTGCCAGCAGCCCTGGACAGGGGTTAGGCTACACCTTC. Translating gives CASSPGQGLGYTF.

The rearrangement joins TRBV5-1 to TRBJ1-2; D is uncertain. CDR1 SGHRS and CDR2 YFSETQ come from the germline V gene. V was trimmed by 5 bases and J by 4 bases, leaving 12 bases between them. This CDR3 has 13 amino acids. CDR3 nucleotides: TGCGCCAGCAGTAGGAACACGGTCTATGGCTACACCTTC. Amino acids: CASSRNTVYGYTF.

The chain couples TRBV10-1 to TRBJ2-2; the D is unclear. CDR1 and CDR2 from the germline V gene are WNHNN and SYGVQD (reference sequence). Between the trimmed V and J ends, which lost 5 bases and 2 bases, there was a span of 6 bases. The CDR3 has 13 residues. The CDR3 region is CASSTDNTGELFF. As DNA, the CDR3 is TGCGCCAGCAGTACAGACAACACCGGGGAGCTGTTTTTT.

This clone was counted a few times. V usage is TRBV19 and J usage is TRBJ1-2; D unclear. Per germline, CDR1 LNHDA and CDR2 SQIVND (reference sequence). The CDR3 contains 11 residues. The V end was cut by 6 bases, the J end by 3 bases, with 5 bases between. CDR3 residues: CASSLHYGYTF. CDR3 nucleotides: TGTGCCAGTAGCCTTCACTATGGCTACACCTTC.

The J gene is TRBJ1-5, the V gene TRBV5-8; 9 bases agree with TRBD1. CDR1 and CDR2 (germline): SGHTS, YDEGEE. CDR3 size: 14 residues. Losses at the gene ends were 3 bases for V and 7 bases for J; bases not matched to a gene: 5. For the CDR3, the DNA is TGTGCCAGCAGCTACAGGGGGCTTAGGCAGCCCCAGCATTTT. Amino acid sequence: CASSYRGLRQPQHF.

V is TRBV2 and J is TRBJ2-7; D is unclear. The germline gives CDR1 SNHLY, CDR2 FYNNEI. This CDR3 has 11 amino acids. Trimming removed 6 bases from V and 2 bases from J, with 5 bases in between. The CDR3 DNA is TGTGCCAGCAGATATACCTACGAGCAGTACTTC. Translating it yields CASRYTYEQYF.